Presented here are 22 T cell receptor beta chains from one specimen sequenced in a study of cytomegalovirus exposure and HLA in healthy donors. Assay used: immunoSEQ multiplex PCR; TCRdb lists only in-frame clones, some missing. The data show 260,000 or so clones, around 90% seen once. The sequenced material came from PBMCs. All receptors derive from a woman in her 30s in good health and CMV-seronegative.

This chain joins TRBV14 and TRBJ2-1; D is unresolved. The CDR3 is made up of 12 amino acids. In germline, CDR1 is SGHDN, CDR2 FVKESK. V dropped 2 bases and J dropped 6 bases, with 5 bases sitting between them. For the CDR3, the DNA is TGTGCCAGCAGCCAATTTGTCAATGAGCAGTTCTTC. Amino acid sequence: CASSQFVNEQFF. Full variable domain (missing parts from reference TRBV14 and TRBJ2-1): EAGVTQFPSHSVIEKGQTVTLRCDPISGHDNLYWYRRVMGKEIKFLLHFVKESKQDESGMPNNRFLAERTGGTYSTLKVQPAELEDSGVYFCASSQFVNEQFFGPGTRLTVL.

The chain has TRBV4-2 and TRBJ2-1; TRBD2 matches 7 bases. This CDR3 has 15 residues. From germline, CDR1 is LGHNA and CDR2 YNFKEQ. Trimming removed 4 bases from V and 4 bases from J; junction bases left unmatched: 7. The CDR3 reads CASSRETSSYNEQFF. The CDR3 DNA is TGTGCCAGCAGCCGAGAGACTAGCAGTTACAATGAGCAGTTCTTC.

The chain employs TRBV6-5 and TRBJ2-6; no clear D. CDR1 and CDR2 (germline): MNHEY, SVGAGI. V lost 2 bases and J 0 bases, leaving 8 bases between the germline ends. The CDR3 is 16 residues long. CDR3 in DNA: TGTGCCAGCAGTTACACCCAGTCCTCTGGGGCCAACGTCCTGACTTTC. It codes for CASSYTQSSGANVLTF.

The rearrangement uses TRBV7-8 and TRBJ2-3; 7 bases fit TRBD1. Germline CDR1 is SGHVS and CDR2 is FQNEAQ. The CDR3 extends over 14 amino acids. Trimming cost V 2 bases and J 2 bases; bases outside gene matches: 1. The DNA of the CDR3 is TGTGCCAGCAGCTTACAGGGGGACACAGATACGCAGTATTTT. Translation gives CASSLQGDTDTQYF. Together with reference TRBV7-8 and TRBJ2-3, the CDR3 gives the full variable domain: GAGVSQSPRYKVAKRGQDVALRCDPISGHVSLFWYQQALGQGPEFLTYFQNEAQLDKSGLPSDRFFAERPEGSVSTLKIQRTQQEDSAVYLCASSLQGDTDTQYFGPGTRLTVL.

This clone has just one count. This CDR3 is CASSSPSGTKNTGELFF. CDR3 nucleotides: TGTGCCAGCAGCTCCCCGTCCGGGACCAAGAACACCGGGGAGCTGTTTTTT. V gene TRBV7-2 combines with J gene TRBJ2-2; D possibly matches TRBD1 or TRBD2 (5 bases each). Germline CDR1 SGHTA, CDR2 FQGNSA. V lost 4 bases and J lost 1, with 16 bases in between. The CDR3 consists of 17 residues.

For the CDR3, the DNA is TGTGCCAGCAGCCTCGGGCTCGGGGAGAGCACTGAAGCTTTCTTT. Its translation: CASSLGLGESTEAFF. This rearrangement joins TRBV14 to TRBJ1-1; no definite D call. Germline values: CDR1 SGHDN, CDR2 FVKESK. This CDR3 is built from 15 residues. Between the trimmed V and J ends, which lost 4 bases and 4 bases, there was a span of 16 bases.

The gene calls are TRBV19 and TRBJ1-1; D call uncertain. The CDR3 runs to 13 residues. Trimming removed 3 bases at V and 8 bases at J, with 13 bases between. Germline V lookup: CDR1 LNHDA, CDR2 SQIVND (reference sequence). The DNA of the CDR3 is TGTGCCAGTAGTATCCCCACTGTGAGGGAAGCTTTCTTT. This encodes CASSIPTVREAFF.

The V gene is TRBV27, the J gene TRBJ1-1, with D unclear. The CDR3 has 15 amino acids. V lost 0 bases and J 0 bases, leaving 8 bases between the germline ends. In germline, CDR1 is MNHEY, CDR2 SMNVEV (reference sequence). Here the CDR3 DNA reads TGTGCCAGCAGTTTATCAGCAGGATTGAACACTGAAGCTTTCTTT. Amino acids: CASSLSAGLNTEAFF.

This rearrangement joins TRBV5-7 to TRBJ2-7; D remains ambiguous. TRBV5-7 is an open reading frame, and its role is uncertain. The CDR3 consists of 13 residues. The V end lost 0 bases, the J end lost 5 bases, and 9 bases lay between the germline ends. The CDR3 DNA reads TGTGCCAGCAGCTTGGGAGTCGTTAACGAGCAGTACTTC. Amino acids: CASSLGVVNEQYF.

The chain employs TRBV11-2 and TRBJ2-2; D is uncertain. The germline V gene encodes CDR1 SGHAT and CDR2 FQNNGV. Trimming removed 5 bases from V and 2 bases from J, with 6 bases in between. There are 13 residues in the CDR3. The CDR3 spells CASSLINTGELFF. DNA of the CDR3: TGTGCCAGCAGCCTTATAAACACCGGGGAGCTGTTTTTT.

V usage is TRBV2 and J usage is TRBJ2-3; the D call may be TRBD1 or TRBD2 (5 bases each). Trimming stripped 7 bases from V and 0 bases from J, with 11 bases between. The germline gives CDR1 SNHLY, CDR2 FYNNEI. This CDR3 comprises 14 residues. As DNA, the CDR3 is TGTGCCAGCACAATCCGGGACAGCACAGATACGCAGTATTTT. The encoded protein is CASTIRDSTDTQYF.

The rearrangement joins TRBV4-2 to TRBJ2-7; D not certain. The CDR3 runs to 12 residues. V gave up 1 base and J gave up 2 bases, with 3 bases separating them. The germline CDR1 and CDR2 sequences are LGHNA and YNFKEQ. CDR3 region: CASSQGTYEQYF. The DNA of the CDR3 is TGTGCCAGCAGCCAAGGGACCTACGAGCAGTACTTC.

This rearrangement joins TRBV7-9 to TRBJ1-2; D call uncertain. This CDR3 spans 14 amino acids. The V end was cut by 0 bases, the J end by 4 bases, with 9 bases between. Germline CDR1 and CDR2: SEHNR and FQNEAQ (reference sequence). Here the CDR3 reads CASSLAGYSYGYTF. The DNA for the CDR3 is TGTGCCAGCAGCTTAGCGGGGTACAGCTATGGCTACACCTTC.

This rearrangement joins TRBV2 to TRBJ2-7; 7 nucleotides align to TRBD1. This CDR3 region has 12 residues. Germline assignment: CDR1 SNHLY and CDR2 FYNNEI. V lost 7 bases, J lost 5 bases, and 5 bases stayed unmatched. The CDR3 sequence: CASKTGNDEQYF. Here the CDR3 DNA reads TGTGCCAGCAAGACAGGGAACGACGAGCAGTACTTC.

This chain uses TRBV27 with TRBJ2-3; perhaps D is TRBD1 or TRBD2 (5 bases each). Deletions cut 9 bases from V and 4 bases from J, with 20 bases between. The CDR3 extends over 15 amino acids. Looked up from germline, CDR1 is MNHEY and CDR2 is SMNVEV (reference sequence). The CDR3, as DNA: TGTGCCAGTAGTCCTGGGGACGCCCCCCCAGATACGCAGTATTTT. It translates to CASSPGDAPPDTQYF.

The chain combines TRBV7-9 with TRBJ2-5; 8 bases line up with TRBD2. CDR1 and CDR2 from the germline V gene are SEHNR and FQNEAQ (reference sequence). The CDR3 has 17 amino acids. With V trimmed by 5 bases and J by 2 bases, 13 bases remained unmatched. The CDR3 reads CASSRRRLAGLQETQYF. DNA for the CDR3: TGTGCCAGCAGCCGAAGGCGTTTAGCGGGATTGCAAGAGACCCAGTACTTC.

The rearrangement joins TRBV18 to TRBJ2-6; D call uncertain. Per germline, CDR1 KGHSH and CDR2 LQKENI. V was trimmed by 0 bases and J by 0 bases, leaving 9 bases between them. The CDR3 totals 17 residues. CDR3 sequence reads: CASSPPARRSGANVLTF. The CDR3 nucleotides are TGTGCCAGCTCACCACCGGCCCGGCGCTCTGGGGCCAACGTCCTGACTTTC.

The CDR3 DNA sequence: TGTGCCAGCAGCTTAGCGCTGGGGGACAAGTACGAGCAGTACTTC. It translates to CASSLALGDKYEQYF. The J gene is TRBJ2-7, the V gene TRBV7-8; maybe TRBD1 (6 bases). Trimming removed 0 bases from V and 4 bases from J, with 13 bases in between. The CDR3 is 15 residues long. CDR1 is SGHVS and CDR2 is FQNEAQ in the germline V gene.

This clone has a handful of counts. This CDR3 is CASSGRGTRYEQYF. CDR3 DNA: TGTGCCAGCAGTGGGCGCGGGACGCGGTACGAGCAGTACTTC. This chain joins TRBV6-6 and TRBJ2-7, with D maybe TRBD2 (6 bases). Germline V gene lookup returns CDR1 MNHNY and CDR2 SVGAGI (reference sequence). V lost 5 bases and J 4 bases, leaving 15 bases between the germline ends. The CDR3 totals 14 residues.

The chain couples TRBV21-1 to TRBJ2-3; TRBD2 was called by the table and not checked on the DNA. TRBV21-1 is shown as a pseudogene. This CDR3 is 14 amino acids long. The CDR3 nucleotides read TGTGCCAGCAGCAAAGGCGCGAACGGGGATACGCAGTATTTT. Translation: CASSKGANGDTQYF.

The V and J genes are TRBV2 and TRBJ2-3; D gene uncertain. V shed 7 bases and J shed 1 base, with 15 bases lying between them. The CDR3 covers 15 residues. Germline assignment: CDR1 SNHLY and CDR2 FYNNEI. The CDR3: CASTSEGYGTDTQYF. The CDR3 DNA reads TGTGCCAGCACCTCAGAAGGGTATGGCACAGATACGCAGTATTTT.

The chain uses TRBV19 and TRBJ1-2, with 7 positions matching TRBD1. J lost 7 bases, V lost 7 bases, and 12 bases had no gene match. Germline V gene data show CDR1 as LNHDA and CDR2 as SQIVND (reference sequence). This CDR3 is built from 14 residues. The CDR3: CASTRQGGRSGYTF. The CDR3 DNA reads as TGTGCCAGTACGCGACAGGGAGGTCGGAGTGGCTACACCTTC.